This T cell receptor beta chain was retrieved from a study of STAT5B mutations in CD4+ large granular lymphocyte leukemia. General study points: Without putative leukemic clones, patient CD4-sorted repertoires remained more clonal than healthy CD4+ repertoires. Main leukemic clonotypes were patient-specific, but more than 20% appeared at low frequency elsewhere.

For this clone: The antigen is unknown.

Per the authors' pipeline: A productive frequency of 2.59 x 10-5 was the lowest detectable. The protocol was immunoSEQ multiplex PCR, while the TCRdb copy is restricted to in-frame clones and leaves out a portion. The DNA was the basis for D and trimming; V, J and clone size are from that table. The sample records 31,000 or so clones, 65% to 80% being singletons. The TCR sequence derives from a human donor in good health. Material for sequencing was CD4+ T cells from blood buffy coats.

The CDR3 sequence is CASSPGQGSYNEQFF. The CDR3 nucleotides read TGTGCCAGCAGTCCCGGACAGGGCTCCTACAATGAGCAGTTCTTC. The genes are TRBV28 and TRBJ2-1, with 8 bases matching TRBD1. The V gene end was trimmed by 5 bases and the J gene end by 0 bases; junction bases not matched to a gene: 3. Germline-derived CDR1 and CDR2 are MDHEN and SYDVKM. There are 15 residues in the CDR3. The full variable domain, in which reference TRBV28 and TRBJ2-1 provide the parts outside the CDR3, is DVKVTQSSRYLVKRTGEKVFLECVQDMDHENMFWYRQDPGLGLRLIYFSYDVKMKEKGDIPEGYSVSREKKERFSLILESASTNQTSMYLCASSPGQGSYNEQFFGPGTRLTVL.